This is a list of T cell receptor beta chains from one sample in a study of CD8 T cells in ankylosing spondylitis. TCRdb analysed the 5' RACE reads with MiXCR anew, one entry per CDR3 protein. The repertoire holds roughly 440,000 distinct CDR3 sequences, with approximately 17% as singletons. Sequencing used blood, either unsorted or a sorted T cell fraction (not recorded which). These receptors originate from a male donor with ankylosing spondylitis. CDR3s include the opening cysteine and the closing phenylalanine or tryptophan. Fields, in order: CDR3 DNA, CDR3 protein, clone size, J gene, V gene, D gene. The D gene is left open where the match is weak. Only part of the rows carry a size: once, few, many, or a class if the clone is expanded.

DNA: TGCAGTGCGGAATGGGGTTTCATGAACACTGAAGCTTTCTTT
CDR3: CSAEWGFMNTEAFF
size: NA
J: TRBJ1-1
V: TRBV20-1
D: NA

DNA: TGTGCCACTATGGGACAGGGCGATCCCCTCGAGGGAAAACTGTTTTTT
CDR3: CATMGQGDPLEGKLFF
size: NA
J: TRBJ1-4
V: TRBV21-1
D: NA

DNA: TGCGCCAGCAGCTTCACCTTAGGAGATACGCAGTATTTT
CDR3: CASSFTLGDTQYF
size: NA
J: TRBJ2-3
V: TRBV5-1
D: NA

DNA: TGCGCCAGCAGCCAAGAACCAGGGTTTGGAAACACCATATATTTT
CDR3: CASSQEPGFGNTIYF
size: NA
J: TRBJ1-3
V: TRBV4-1
D: NA

DNA: TGTGCCAGCAGCCCCGCCGGGGGGGCCATCGAGACCCAGTACTTC
CDR3: CASSPAGGAIETQYF
size: NA
J: TRBJ2-5
V: TRBV7-3
D: TRBD2

DNA: TGTGCCAGCAGCTTCTTACGACCAAACAATGAGCAGTTCTTC
CDR3: CASSFLRPNNEQFF
size: few
J: TRBJ2-1
V: TRBV5-8
D: NA

DNA: TGCAGTGCTAGCAAACCCGGGGCAGCGGGGCACACCGGGGAGCTGTTTTTT
CDR3: CSASKPGAAGHTGELFF
size: NA
J: TRBJ2-2
V: TRBV20-1
D: TRBD2

DNA: TGTGCCAGCAGCTTGGAATGGAACAGGGGTAACACTGAAGCTTTCTTT
CDR3: CASSLEWNRGNTEAFF
size: NA
J: TRBJ1-1
V: TRBV5-5
D: TRBD1

DNA: TGTGCCAGCAGTGAAGCGCCGGACAGCCAAGAGACCCAGTACTTC
CDR3: CASSEAPDSQETQYF
size: NA
J: TRBJ2-5
V: TRBV6-1
D: NA

DNA: TGCGCCAGCAGCCAAGAACAGGGAGAGGGCTATGGCTACACCTTC
CDR3: CASSQEQGEGYGYTF
size: few
J: TRBJ1-2
V: TRBV4-1
D: NA

DNA: TGTGCCAGCAGCCAAGCTCCCGTAGGCGCCAAAAACATTCAGTACTTC
CDR3: CASSQAPVGAKNIQYF
size: NA
J: TRBJ2-4
V: TRBV4-2
D: NA

DNA: TGCGCCAGCAGCGTGGACAGGGGGTTCTACACCTTC
CDR3: CASSVDRGFYTF
size: NA
J: TRBJ1-2
V: TRBV5-1
D: TRBD1

DNA: TGTGCCAGCAGCGTGTTAGCGGGAAGCACAGATACGCAGTATTTT
CDR3: CASSVLAGSTDTQYF
size: few
J: TRBJ2-3
V: TRBV9
D: TRBD2

DNA: TGTGCCAGCAGTTCTGGACACTCCGAGCAGTACTTC
CDR3: CASSSGHSEQYF
size: few
J: TRBJ2-7
V: TRBV27
D: NA

DNA: TGTGCCAGCTCGCCGCAGGGGATCGGCTATGGCTACACCTTC
CDR3: CASSPQGIGYGYTF
size: few
J: TRBJ1-2
V: TRBV18
D: NA

DNA: TGCAGTGCTCAAGATGAGGACAATAAAGCTTTCTTT
CDR3: CSAQDEDNKAFF
size: NA
J: TRBJ1-1
V: TRBV20-1
D: NA

DNA: TGTGCCAGCAGCTTAACGACTACTTCAGATACGCAGTATTTT
CDR3: CASSLTTTSDTQYF
size: NA
J: TRBJ2-3
V: TRBV7-3
D: NA

DNA: TGTGCCAGCAGCCCCCGGGACAGCCAAGAGACCCAGTACTTC
CDR3: CASSPRDSQETQYF
size: many
J: TRBJ2-5
V: TRBV5-1
D: TRBD1

DNA: TGCGCCAGCAGCCAAGATAGTACAAGCCCTTCGCTTGTGTATGAAAAACTGTTTTTT
CDR3: CASSQDSTSPSLVYEKLFF
size: many
J: TRBJ1-4
V: TRBV4-1
D: NA

DNA: TGTGCCAGCGGAGGCCGAGCGGGAGTCGTCACAGATACGCAGTATTTT
CDR3: CASGGRAGVVTDTQYF
size: NA
J: TRBJ2-3
V: TRBV27
D: TRBD2

DNA: TGCGCCAGCAGCTTGAATCCGGACAGAGGAGAGACCCAGTACTTC
CDR3: CASSLNPDRGETQYF
size: many
J: TRBJ2-5
V: TRBV5-1
D: NA

DNA: TGTGCCAGCACTAGGGGGGGTCTGAACACTGAAGCTTTCTTT
CDR3: CASTRGGLNTEAFF
size: NA
J: TRBJ1-1
V: TRBV6-2/TRBV6-3
D: NA

DNA: TGTGCCAGCTCACCTATGGTGACGGACTCTGGAAACACCATATATTTT
CDR3: CASSPMVTDSGNTIYF
size: NA
J: TRBJ1-3
V: TRBV18
D: NA

DNA: TGTGCCGCACGGGGCGGGAGAAGCACAGATACGCAGTATTTT
CDR3: CAARGGRSTDTQYF
size: NA
J: TRBJ2-3
V: TRBV15
D: TRBD2

DNA: TGTGCCACCAGCAGGGACAGGAAAGAAGCTTTCTTT
CDR3: CATSRDRKEAFF
size: NA
J: TRBJ1-1
V: TRBV15
D: TRBD1

DNA: TGTGCCACCAGTGATTCGTCGACTAGCGGGAGACTTAATGAGCAGTTCTTC
CDR3: CATSDSSTSGRLNEQFF
size: NA
J: TRBJ2-1
V: TRBV24-1
D: TRBD2

DNA: TGCGCCAGCAGCGCGAGGACAGGGGGGCTCTACGAGCAGTACTTC
CDR3: CASSARTGGLYEQYF
size: NA
J: TRBJ2-7
V: TRBV5-1
D: TRBD1

DNA: TGCAGTGGACAGGGAAACACCGGGGAGCTGTTTTTT
CDR3: CSGQGNTGELFF
size: few
J: TRBJ2-2
V: TRBV20-1
D: TRBD1

DNA: TGTGCCCTCGGGGGGAAGACAGGGCGATTCGAAGAGCAGTACTTC
CDR3: CALGGKTGRFEEQYF
size: few
J: TRBJ2-7
V: TRBV2
D: NA

DNA: TGTGCCAGTAGTATAGTACTAGCGGCCGGGGAGCTGTTTTTT
CDR3: CASSIVLAAGELFF
size: few
J: TRBJ2-2
V: TRBV19
D: TRBD2

DNA: TGTGCCAGCAGTCCGACGGAGGGGAGACAGCCCCAGCATTTT
CDR3: CASSPTEGRQPQHF
size: NA
J: TRBJ1-5
V: TRBV27
D: NA

DNA: TGCAGCGTTGGCAGTGGCACAGATACGCAGTATTTT
CDR3: CSVGSGTDTQYF
size: many
J: TRBJ2-3
V: TRBV29-1
D: NA

DNA: TGTGCCAGCAGCTTAGGAAAGGATTGGGTGTACAATGAGCAGTTCTTC
CDR3: CASSLGKDWVYNEQFF
size: NA
J: TRBJ2-1
V: TRBV7-9
D: NA

DNA: TGTGCCAGCAGTTACCGGGAGGGCCTGTACAATGAGCAGTTCTTC
CDR3: CASSYREGLYNEQFF
size: NA
J: TRBJ2-1
V: TRBV6-5
D: TRBD2

DNA: TGCGCCAGCCCATTGTGGTTCCGGTCTCAAAAAACCTACGAGCAGTACTTC
CDR3: CASPLWFRSQKTYEQYF
size: few
J: TRBJ2-7
V: TRBV4-1
D: NA

DNA: TGTGCCAGCAGCTTAGGGGGGACAGGGGCGGAAGGCACTGAAGCTTTCTTT
CDR3: CASSLGGTGAEGTEAFF
size: NA
J: TRBJ1-1
V: TRBV7-9
D: TRBD1

DNA: TGCGCCAGCAGTGAAGCCCCCGGGCCGGGGGCTGAAAAACTGTTTTTT
CDR3: CASSEAPGPGAEKLFF
size: few
J: TRBJ1-4
V: TRBV10-2
D: NA

DNA: TGTGCCAGCAGCCCCGCCCCTGGGACTAGCGGGAGAAATGAGCAGTTCTTC
CDR3: CASSPAPGTSGRNEQFF
size: many
J: TRBJ2-1
V: TRBV4-2
D: TRBD2

DNA: TGTGCCAGCAGCCCCCAGAGCGGGAGATACGAGCAGTACTTC
CDR3: CASSPQSGRYEQYF
size: few
J: TRBJ2-7
V: TRBV3-1
D: TRBD2

DNA: TGTGCCAGCAGTCCACTGCAAGAGACCCAGTACTTC
CDR3: CASSPLQETQYF
size: NA
J: TRBJ2-5
V: TRBV12-3/TRBV12-4
D: NA

DNA: TGTGCCAGCAGCTTAGAACCGACCACAGATACGCAGTATTTT
CDR3: CASSLEPTTDTQYF
size: few
J: TRBJ2-3
V: TRBV11-3
D: NA

DNA: TGTGCCAGCAGAAGCCTGGGGGGCGGCAATCAGCCCCAGCATTTT
CDR3: CASRSLGGGNQPQHF
size: once
J: TRBJ1-5
V: TRBV27
D: NA

DNA: TGTGCCAGCAGTTACGGGGATCAGCCCCAGCATTTT
CDR3: CASSYGDQPQHF
size: many
J: TRBJ1-5
V: TRBV12-3/TRBV12-4
D: NA

DNA: TGTGCCAGCAGTACAGGGACAGGGGGTTATCAGCCCCAGCATTTT
CDR3: CASSTGTGGYQPQHF
size: many
J: TRBJ1-5
V: TRBV12-3/TRBV12-4
D: TRBD1

DNA: TGTGCCAGCAGTGCGACAGGAGGGGAAAATTCACCCCTCCACTTT
CDR3: CASSATGGENSPLHF
size: NA
J: TRBJ1-6
V: TRBV2
D: NA

DNA: TGTGCCAGCTCACCAAATGCACAGGGGCCGAACACTGAAGCTTTCTTT
CDR3: CASSPNAQGPNTEAFF
size: once
J: TRBJ1-1
V: TRBV18
D: TRBD1

DNA: TGTGCCAGCAGCTTATCAGGGAACGGAAACACCATATATTTT
CDR3: CASSLSGNGNTIYF
size: NA
J: TRBJ1-3
V: TRBV7-9
D: NA

DNA: TGCAGCGTTGACACGGCTTTGAGCACTGAAGCTTTCTTT
CDR3: CSVDTALSTEAFF
size: medium-sized
J: TRBJ1-1
V: TRBV29-1
D: NA

DNA: TGTGCCAGCAGCCCATACCTCTCCTGCGAGCAGTACTTC
CDR3: CASSPYLSCEQYF
size: NA
J: TRBJ2-7
V: TRBV5-8
D: NA

DNA: TGTGCCAGCAGCCCCGGACAGGGTGGTTCAGATACGCAGTATTTT
CDR3: CASSPGQGGSDTQYF
size: NA
J: TRBJ2-3
V: TRBV6-1
D: TRBD1

DNA: TGCGCCACCGGGCCTGGGGGCACTGGGTCGAAGGCTACGCAGTATTTT
CDR3: CATGPGGTGSKATQYF
size: NA
J: TRBJ2-3
V: TRBV5-1
D: NA

DNA: TGCGCCAGCAGCACCGGGACAATCCTGTACGAGCAGTACTTC
CDR3: CASSTGTILYEQYF
size: NA
J: TRBJ2-7
V: TRBV5-1
D: NA

DNA: TGTGCCAGCAGTCCTCACGAGGGGCGCGTTCCAAAGGTCTTC
CDR3: CASSPHEGRVPKVF
size: NA
J: TRBJ2-7
V: TRBV27
D: NA

DNA: TGCAGTGCCCGAGGACTAGCAAATCGGAGCTCCTACAATGAGCAGTTCTTC
CDR3: CSARGLANRSSYNEQFF
size: NA
J: TRBJ2-1
V: TRBV20-1
D: TRBD2